The 2 T cell receptor beta chains below all came from one sample that was sequenced in a study of T cell responses to AZD1222 COVID-19 vaccine. Repertoires were generated with immunoSEQ multiplex PCR, while TCRdb's copy carries only in-frame clones and drops some. The data show more than 150,000 clones, 92% seen once. The specimen was peripheral blood, collected on day 0 of AZD1222 vaccination. All receptors derive from an adult in good health.

The chain carries TRBV3-1 (or the pseudogene TRBV3-2) and TRBJ1-2, with no clear D. V was trimmed by 8 bases and J by 6 bases, leaving 19 bases between them. The germline gives CDR1 LGHDT, CDR2 YNNKEL (reference sequence). This CDR3 contains 14 residues. CDR3 loop: CASGGVEDGNGYTF. CDR3 coding DNA: TGTGCCAGCGGCGGGGTGGAAGATGGGAATGGCTACACCTTC.

The rearrangement links TRBV18 to TRBJ2-2, with 8 bases lining up with TRBD1. CDR1 and CDR2 (germline): KGHSH, LQKENI. J lost 4 bases, V lost 6 bases, and 7 bases had no gene match. This CDR3 is built from 15 residues. CDR3 region: CASSPGTGGTGELFF. Here the CDR3 DNA reads TGTGCCAGCTCCCCTGGGACAGGTGGCACCGGGGAGCTGTTTTTT.